This section outlines one T cell receptor beta chain sequence together with its context. The data were obtained in a study of blood T cell repertoires in COVID-19. At the level of the study: Acute and convalescent COVID-19 samples came from the United States, Italy and Spain. From T cells, B-cell-depleted T cells, or PBMCs came the material, which was cDNA or gDNA.

V lost 8 bases and J 0 bases, leaving 8 bases between the germline ends. CDR3 length: 13 amino acids. Germline V gene lookup returns CDR1 MNHEY and CDR2 SVGAGI. How the authors handled the data: Amplification with reference gene primers provided the estimates of nucleated cell counts. TCRdb keeps only in-frame clones here, not all; method: immunoSEQ multiplex PCR. V and J calls and clone size come straight from that table; D and trimming were deduced from the DNA. The sample has about 110,000 clones, about nine tenths seen once; the top ten hold around 6.5%. The rearrangement joins TRBV6-5 to TRBJ1-5; no clear D gene. This sequence was found in a man aged 50 or older with active or convalescent COVID-19. The sample taken for sequencing was peripheral blood. The chain's CDR3 is CASDVASNQPQHF. In nucleotides, the CDR3 is TGTGCCAGCGATGTGGCTAGCAATCAGCCCCAGCATTTT.